The sequence of this T cell receptor beta chain was determined in a study of regulatory T cells in long-lasting Graves disease. Time point defined: newly diagnosed GD, antithyroid drugs for less than 3 months. The TCR library was made from RNA extracted from PBMCs. In building TCR beta libraries, iRepertoire HTBI primers were used together with Arm-PCR of CDR3 regions. Original analysis: Spanning all samples, the identified segments comprised around 60 TRBV and 14 to 15 TRBJ. In TCRdb, the multiplex PCR reads were re-called with MiXCR into one record per CDR3 protein. The V and J calls, along with clone size, are taken from TCRdb and not from the paper's own processing. The repertoire holds roughly 520,000 distinct CDR3 sequences, with around 13% as singletons. This clonotype showed up many times. These records were also assigned to another study, of T cells in Graves' hyperthyroidism and ophthalmopathy. From that second work: No ophthalmopathy progression within 18 months constituted stable Graves' hyperthyroidism.

The specimen was peripheral blood mononuclear cells (PBMCs), collected at new diagnosis, from a patient treated with antithyroid drugs. This TCR was sampled from a woman in her 30s with Graves disease.

CDR3 sequence reads: CSVLGGSSYEQYF. The CDR3 nucleotides read TGCAGCGTTCTGGGGGGCAGCTCCTACGAGCAGTACTTC. The rearrangement uses TRBV20-1 and TRBJ2-7; possibly TRBD1 or TRBD2 for D (6 bases each). This CDR3 contains 13 residues. Germline CDR1 DFQATT, CDR2 SNEGSKA (reference sequence).